This TCR beta chain is drawn from a study of PD-L1 blockade in urothelial cancer. Study-level background: Males with bladder-origin urothelial cancer made up about 90% of the roughly 30 patients.

Sequencing was performed with immunoSEQ multiplex PCR; in TCRdb, only in-frame clones are kept and a portion is missing. The table lists 48,000 or so clones, around 90% of them singletons. This sample's time point: pretreatment peripheral blood. Samples spanned pretreatment and treatment, with 1 to 8 time points per patient. Sequences were derived from PBMCs, sampled around atezolizumab (anti-PD-L1) treatment. The receptor was derived from a woman aged 60 to 75 with urothelial cancer.

CDR3 loop: CASSIVKTGTEAFF. DNA of the CDR3: TGTGCCAGTAGTATCGTCAAGACGGGCACTGAAGCTTTCTTT. The chain combines TRBV19 with TRBJ1-1; unclear D gene. There are 14 residues in the CDR3. Germline assignment: CDR1 LNHDA and CDR2 SQIVND (reference sequence). Trimming took off 3 bases at V and 4 bases at J, with 12 bases between the two ends.